Shown below are 16 T cell receptor beta chains from a single sample sequenced in a study of beta chain features in type 1 diabetes. Study-wide points: Shortening that was moderate but significant affected the TCRB CDR3s of Type 1 diabetes patients in all four CD4+ subsets.

What was sequenced were expressed TCRB transcripts, since all of the isolated RNA had been reverse transcribed. Profiled with immunoSEQ multiplex PCR; TCRdb holds only in-frame clones, not every one. The sample lists 330,000 or so clones, about 12% occurring once. The antigens for these receptors are not known. Sequencing input: naive CD4+ T cells from blood. Receptor source: a woman aged 18 to 35 with type 1 diabetes.

Only a few counts were recorded for this clone. This chain connects TRBV4-2 to TRBJ2-4; D is perhaps TRBD1 (6 bases). Germline-derived CDR1 and CDR2 are LGHNA and YNFKEQ. This CDR3 has 14 amino acids. The V gene lost 6 bases and the J gene lost 6 bases, with 15 bases spanning the gap. The CDR3 reads CASREDRTPNIQYF. CDR3 DNA sequence: TGTGCCAGCAGAGAGGACAGAACTCCAAACATTCAGTACTTC.

The chain is built from TRBV7-9 and TRBJ2-4; no reliable D call. The CDR3 extends over 14 amino acids. Trimming stripped 5 bases from V and 3 bases from J, with 11 bases between. In germline, CDR1 is SEHNR, CDR2 FQNEAQ (reference sequence). CDR3 in amino acids: CASSPDGDKNIQYF. CDR3 in DNA: TGTGCCAGCAGCCCCGACGGAGACAAAAACATTCAGTACTTC.

This clone was counted a few times. The chain is built from TRBV29-1 and TRBJ1-2; TRBD1 agrees at 7 bases. Looked up from germline, CDR1 is SQVTM and CDR2 is ANQGSEA. The CDR3 contains 13 residues. The V segment lost 6 bases and the J segment 3 bases; nucleotides outside the gene matches: 7. This chain's CDR3 is CSVTQGVDYGYTF. CDR3 DNA sequence: TGCAGCGTGACCCAGGGGGTAGACTATGGCTACACCTTC.

The sample holds a few counts of this clone. The chain couples TRBV7-9 to TRBJ1-2; TRBD1 is a possible D gene (5 bases). The CDR3 is made up of 14 amino acids. The V end lost 5 bases, the J end lost 8 bases, and 18 bases lay between the germline ends. In germline, CDR1 is SEHNR, CDR2 FQNEAQ (reference sequence). CDR3 in amino acids: CASSGRGYTGGYTF. The CDR3, as DNA: TGTGCCAGCAGCGGGAGGGGCTACACAGGAGGCTACACCTTC.

As for this clone: Different DNA sequences within this sample yield the same CDR3. The chain is built from TRBV20-1 and TRBJ2-7; D is unresolved. V was cut by 3 bases and J by 5 bases, with 5 bases left in between. Germline-derived CDR1 and CDR2 are DFQATT and SNEGSKA (reference sequence). The CDR3 is 10 residues long. CDR3 DNA: TGCAGTGCTAGGGCGGACGAGCAGTACTTC. Translation gives CSARADEQYF.

This clone has more than one count but fewer than ten. The V and J genes are TRBV29-1 and TRBJ2-1, with unresolved D. V was shortened by 6 bases and J by 8 bases, with 17 bases between the two germline ends. Germline lookup yields CDR1 SQVTM and CDR2 ANQGSEA. There are 13 residues in the CDR3. Here the CDR3 reads CSVATLPRDEQFF. CDR3 DNA sequence: TGCAGCGTCGCCACCTTACCCCGCGATGAGCAGTTCTTC.

Only a few counts were recorded for this clone. In nucleotides, the CDR3 is TGTGCCAGCAGCCGTAGCGGAAGCTCCTACAATGAGCAGTTCTTC. This sequence encodes CASSRSGSSYNEQFF. The rearrangement uses TRBV6-5 and TRBJ2-1; tentative D call: TRBD2 (6 bases). Trimming shortened V by 6 bases and J by 0 bases, and 12 bases separated the two germline ends. In germline, CDR1 is MNHEY, CDR2 SVGAGI. The CDR3 contains 15 residues.

This chain joins TRBV30 and TRBJ1-1; 9 bases line up with TRBD1. Trimming cost V 0 bases and J 8 bases; bases outside gene matches: 7. Germline loops: CDR1 GTSNPN, CDR2 SVGIG (reference sequence). The CDR3 totals 14 residues. The CDR3 loop is CAWSVTGGTGEAFF. In nucleotides, the CDR3 is TGTGCCTGGAGTGTCACGGGGGGGACAGGGGAAGCTTTCTTT.

There are a few counts of this clone. The CDR3 coding sequence is TGTGCCAGCGGGGCCACTGAAGCTTTCTTT. Residues: CASGATEAFF. The rearrangement links TRBV6-5 to TRBJ1-1, with TRBD1 as a possible D gene (5 bases). This CDR3 region has 10 residues. Germline CDR1 and CDR2: MNHEY and SVGAGI. V gave up 8 bases and J gave up 4 bases, with 5 bases separating them.

The rearrangement joins TRBV28 to TRBJ1-4; weak D call: TRBD1 (6 bases). V lost 6 bases and J 5 bases, leaving 16 bases between the germline ends. Germline-derived CDR1 and CDR2 are MDHEN and SYDVKM. The CDR3 consists of 15 residues. The CDR3: CASRSNRVGNEKLFF. The CDR3 DNA is TGTGCCAGCAGATCCAACAGGGTTGGCAATGAAAAACTGTTTTTT.

V and J are TRBV7-2 and TRBJ2-1; TRBD2 matches at 8 bases. The CDR3 consists of 12 residues. Germline V gene data show CDR1 as SGHTA and CDR2 as FQGNSA. V lost 5 bases, J lost 10 bases, and 4 bases stayed unmatched. The CDR3 DNA sequence: TGTGCCAGCAGCCGACTAGCGCGGGAGCAGTTCTTC. Protein sequence: CASSRLAREQFF.

This clone turned up a few times. The chain employs TRBV15 and TRBJ2-3; tentative D call: TRBD1 (5 bases). The CDR3 extends over 15 amino acids. Germline assignment: CDR1 LNHNV and CDR2 YYDKDF (reference sequence). V was shortened by 2 bases and J by 0 bases, with 9 bases between the two germline ends. The CDR3 region has the DNA TGTGCCACCAGCAGATCTGACAGCAGCACAGATACGCAGTATTTT. It encodes CATSRSDSSTDTQYF.

This clone was seen a few times. This rearrangement joins TRBV10-3 to TRBJ1-4, with D uncertain. Trimming stripped 10 bases from V and 0 bases from J, with 12 bases between. The CDR3 extends over 14 amino acids. Germline V gives CDR1 ENHRY, CDR2 SYGVKD. The chain's CDR3 is CASRPGATNEKLFF. DNA for the CDR3: TGTGCCAGTAGGCCCGGAGCAACTAATGAAAAACTGTTTTTT.

The rearrangement uses TRBV9 and TRBJ1-1; unclear D gene. V gave up 3 bases and J gave up 6 bases, with 9 bases separating them. CDR1 SGDLS and CDR2 YYNGEE come from the germline V gene. This CDR3 spans 12 amino acids. DNA of the CDR3: TGTGCCAGCAGCGCCTACAGTGCTGAAGCTTTCTTT. It encodes CASSAYSAEAFF.

This clone was recorded a few times. This rearrangement joins TRBV9 to TRBJ2-1; no clear D gene. The CDR3 totals 12 residues. V was trimmed by 4 bases and J by 7 bases, leaving 9 bases between them. CDR1 and CDR2 (germline): SGDLS, YYNGEE. The CDR3 reads CASSPSYNEQFF. The CDR3 DNA follows: TGTGCCAGCAGCCCCTCTTATAATGAGCAGTTCTTC.

This clone turned up a few times. CDR3 sequence: CASAGQGLTQYF. The CDR3 nucleotides read TGTGCCAGCGCCGGACAGGGACTAACGCAGTATTTT. V is TRBV14 and J is TRBJ2-3; D is perhaps TRBD1 (8 bases). The CDR3 runs 12 residues. The germline V gene encodes CDR1 SGHDN and CDR2 FVKESK. The ends were cut back, 8 bases at V and 9 bases at J, with 15 bases in the middle.